This T cell receptor beta chain came from a study of blood T cell repertoires in COVID-19. Looking at the study overall: The samples span acute and convalescent COVID-19 from the United States, Italy and Spain. The analysed material was cDNA or gDNA that came from T cells, B-cell-depleted T cells, or PBMCs.

The CDR3 spans 13 residues. Trimming took 5 bases from V and 3 from J, leaving 11 bases between them. In the original workflow: Estimates of nucleated cell counts were drawn from the amplification of reference gene primers. Sequencing was performed with immunoSEQ multiplex PCR; in TCRdb, only in-frame clones are kept and a portion is missing. The V and J calls and clone size were taken over from that table, and D and trimming were inferred from the DNA. The sample contains roughly 140,000 clones, approximately 80% of which appear only once. This TCR came from a man in his 60s with active or convalescent COVID-19. Sequencing used peripheral blood. V is TRBV12-3 or TRBV12-4 and J is TRBJ2-7; D is unresolved. The CDR3 is CASSVGFNYEQYF. The CDR3 DNA follows: TGTGCCAGCAGTGTCGGGTTCAACTACGAGCAGTACTTC.